Each of the 19 T cell receptor beta chains below was sequenced from the same sample in a study of cytomegalovirus exposure and HLA in healthy donors. This table comes from immunoSEQ multiplex PCR, and its TCRdb copy is limited to in-frame clones, with some not included. This table has some 340,000 clones, around 90% appearing once. Sequencing used PBMCs. These TCRs come from a woman younger than 45 in good health and CMV-seropositive.

The chain is built from TRBV7-8 and TRBJ1-6, with 8 bases matching TRBD1. With 6 bases clipped from V and 5 bases from J, the junction kept 3 bases outside the gene matches. This CDR3 region has 14 residues. Germline CDR1 SGHVS, CDR2 FQNEAQ. The CDR3 loop is CASSRDRNNSPLHF. CDR3 coding DNA: TGTGCCAGCAGTCGGGACAGGAATAATTCACCCCTCCACTTT.

V gene TRBV27 combines with J gene TRBJ2-7; no clear D. V lost 2 bases to trimming and J lost 5 bases, with 22 bases between them. Germline CDR1 is MNHEY and CDR2 is SMNVEV (reference sequence). This CDR3 spans 17 amino acids. The DNA of the CDR3 is TGTGCCAGCAGTTTAGGAGTTCCGGGCCCCTTGGCGGACGAGCAGTACTTC. Translation gives CASSLGVPGPLADEQYF.

The chain joins TRBV5-1 to TRBJ2-5; perhaps TRBD1 as D (6 bases). This CDR3 comprises 12 residues. Germline assignment: CDR1 SGHRS and CDR2 YFSETQ. The germline V and J ends were trimmed by 7 bases and 1 base, with 8 bases remaining between them. CDR3 amino acids: CASGQTQETQYF. The CDR3 region has the DNA TGCGCCAGCGGACAGACCCAAGAGACCCAGTACTTC.

The chain links TRBV5-4 to TRBJ2-5; 12 nucleotides align to TRBD1. Per germline, CDR1 SGHNT and CDR2 YYREEE (reference sequence). The J segment lost 4 bases and the V segment lost 0 bases, leaving 1 base of the junction unmatched. There are 15 residues in the CDR3. CDR3 sequence: CASSLGDRGLETQYF. CDR3 nucleotides: TGTGCCAGCAGCTTGGGGGACAGGGGGCTAGAGACCCAGTACTTC. Combining the CDR3 with reference TRBV5-4 and TRBJ2-5 gives the whole variable domain ETGVTQSPTHLIKTRGQQVTLRCSSQSGHNTVSWYQQALGQGPQFIFQYYREEENGRGNFPPRFSGLQFPNYSSELNVNALELDDSALYLCASSLGDRGLETQYFGPGTRLLVL.

This chain joins TRBV7-8 and TRBJ1-2, with D possibly TRBD1 on 5 matching bases. This CDR3 region has 14 residues. V lost 5 bases, J lost 4 bases, and 14 bases lay in between. CDR1 and CDR2 from the germline V gene are SGHVS and FQNEAQ. The CDR3 loop reads CASSRGEDGYGYTF. CDR3 nucleotides: TGTGCCAGCAGCAGAGGGGAGGACGGCTATGGCTACACCTTC.

This sequence joins TRBV6-1 and TRBJ1-4; TRBD1 matches 8 bases. This CDR3 comprises 15 residues. V dropped 4 bases and J dropped 8; count of bases not matched to a gene: 9. Looked up from germline, CDR1 is MNHNS and CDR2 is SASEGT. CDR3 amino acids: CASSATTGGGEKLFF. The CDR3 DNA reads as TGTGCCAGCAGTGCGACAACAGGGGGAGGGGAAAAACTGTTTTTT.

In this sample, this clone turned up a few times. The CDR3, as DNA: TGTGCCAGCAGCGGCGTGCCATCTTACAGCCCAGATACGCAGTATTTT. This gives the protein CASSGVPSYSPDTQYF. This sequence joins TRBV9 and TRBJ2-3, with D unresolved. Trimming removed 3 bases from V and 4 bases from J, with 18 bases in between. Germline V gene data show CDR1 as SGDLS and CDR2 as YYNGEE. The CDR3 runs 16 residues.

The CDR3 DNA is TGTGCCAGCAGTTACACCGGTGAAACAGGCTACACCTTC. Protein: CASSYTGETGYTF. The genes are TRBV6-5 and TRBJ1-2; no clear D. CDR1 is MNHEY, CDR2 SVGAGI, per germline. CDR3 length equals 13 residues. V was pared by 2 bases and J by 8 bases, with 12 bases between.

The chain carries TRBV25-1 and TRBJ2-5; 9 nucleotides match TRBD1. The CDR3 runs 15 residues. From germline, CDR1 is MGHDK and CDR2 SYGVNS. The V and J ends lost 1 base and 2 bases, in that order; junction bases with no gene match: 2. The CDR3 DNA sequence: TGTGCCAGCAGTGAATGGGGACAGGGACAAGAGACCCAGTACTTC. This translates into CASSEWGQGQETQYF. The full variable domain, with the rest looked up from reference TRBV25-1 and TRBJ2-5, is EADIYQTPRYLVIGTGKKITLECSQTMGHDKMYWYQQDPGMELHLIHYSYGVNSTEKGDLSSESTVSRIRTEHFPLTLESARPSHTSQYLCASSEWGQGQETQYFGPGTRLLVL.

The genes are TRBV5-8 and TRBJ1-3, with unresolved D. CDR1 and CDR2 (germline): SGHTS, YDEGEE. The length of the CDR3 is 13 residues. The V end was cut by 5 bases, the J end by 5 bases, with 11 bases between. The CDR3 sequence: CASSTRGRNTIYF. The CDR3 region has the DNA TGTGCCAGCAGTACTAGAGGCAGAAACACCATATATTTT. Full variable domain (outside the CDR3, taken from reference TRBV5-8 and TRBJ1-3): EAGVTQSPTHLIKTRGQQATLRCSPISGHTSVYWYQQALGLGLQFLLWYDEGEERNRGNFPPRFSGRQFPNYSSELNVNALELEDSALYLCASSTRGRNTIYFGEGSWLTVV.

For the CDR3, the DNA is TGTGCCAGCAGCCGGGACAGGGATTCACCCCTCCACTTT. This codes for CASSRDRDSPLHF. The V and J genes are TRBV11-1 and TRBJ1-6, with 9 bases aligning to TRBD1. CDR1 is SGHAT and CDR2 is FQDESV in the germline V gene (reference sequence). The CDR3 spans 13 residues. Trimming cost V 5 bases and J 8 bases; bases outside gene matches: 1. Looking up the rest from reference TRBV11-1 and TRBJ1-6 gives the full variable domain: EAEVAQSPRYKITEKSQAVAFWCDPISGHATLYWYRQILGQGPELLVQFQDESVVDDSQLPKDRFSAERLKGVDSTLKIQPAELGDSAMYLCASSRDRDSPLHFGNGTRLTVT.

The CDR3 region is CASSVDGPGELFF. CDR3 bases: TGTGCCAGCAGCGTAGACGGACCCGGGGAGCTGTTTTTT. This chain joins TRBV7-9 and TRBJ2-2; D gene ambiguous. The ends were cut back, 5 bases at V and 6 bases at J, with 10 bases in the middle. Germline V gene lookup returns CDR1 SEHNR and CDR2 FQNEAQ (reference sequence). The CDR3 runs 13 residues.

V is TRBV9 and J is TRBJ1-3; no reliable D call. The V end was cut by 2 bases, the J end by 0 bases, with 9 bases between. CDR3 length: 15 amino acids. Germline loops: CDR1 SGDLS, CDR2 YYNGEE. The CDR3 DNA is TGTGCCAGCAGCGTGGACCCTTCCTCTGGAAACACCATATATTTT. Translated: CASSVDPSSGNTIYF.

J is TRBJ2-1 and V is TRBV29-1, with 11 bases lining up with TRBD2. V was clipped by 4 bases and J by 6 bases; unmatched bases: 5. Germline CDR1 SQVTM, CDR2 ANQGSEA. The CDR3 is made up of 14 amino acids. In nucleotides, the CDR3 is TGCAGCGTTGCCACTAGCGGGGGCGTCAATGAGCAGTTCTTC. It is translated as CSVATSGGVNEQFF.

V gene TRBV7-8 combines with J gene TRBJ1-5, with D possibly being TRBD1 (5 bases). This CDR3 spans 17 amino acids. With 1 base removed from V and 4 bases from J, the gap between germline ends came to 17 bases. CDR1 is SGHVS and CDR2 is FQNEAQ in the germline V gene. The CDR3, as DNA: TGTGCCAGCAGCTTAGAAGAGCAGGGTGGGTGGAATCAGCCCCAGCATTTT. Protein sequence: CASSLEEQGGWNQPQHF.

The V gene is TRBV5-4, the J gene TRBJ1-5; 8 positions match TRBD1. V was clipped by 4 bases and J by 4 bases; unmatched bases: 7. CDR1 is SGHNT, CDR2 YYREEE, per germline (reference sequence). This CDR3 is built from 15 residues. CDR3 sequence reads: CASSQTGAPNQPQHF. In nucleotides, the CDR3 is TGTGCCAGCAGCCAGACAGGGGCCCCGAATCAGCCCCAGCATTTT.

J is TRBJ1-5 and V is TRBV13, with a weak D call TRBD1 (6 bases). With 5 bases removed from V and 6 bases from J, the gap between germline ends came to 17 bases. This CDR3 contains 15 residues. Per germline, CDR1 PRHDT and CDR2 FYEKMQ (reference sequence). This chain's CDR3 is CASSAQGSSGQPQHF. DNA for the CDR3: TGTGCCAGCAGCGCGCAGGGGTCGTCAGGTCAGCCCCAGCATTTT.

The genes are TRBV30 and TRBJ2-2; D is unresolved. CDR1 is GTSNPN and CDR2 is SVGIG in the germline V gene (reference sequence). CDR3 length: 14 residues. The germline V and J ends were trimmed by 4 bases and 3 bases, with 12 bases remaining between them. The CDR3 loop reads CAWKDNSHTGELFF. For the CDR3, the DNA is TGTGCCTGGAAAGACAACTCCCACACCGGGGAGCTGTTTTTT.

The chain employs TRBV4-2 and TRBJ2-1, with D hard to call. CDR3 length: 11 amino acids. V lost 4 bases and J lost 10, with 8 bases in between. Germline V CDR1 and CDR2: LGHNA, YNFKEQ. The CDR3: CASSPGLEQFF. The CDR3, as DNA: TGTGCCAGCAGCCCCGGCCTCGAGCAGTTCTTC.